These 14 T cell receptor beta chains were all obtained from the same sample, sequenced in a study of regulatory T cells in long-lasting Graves disease. Time point defined: newly diagnosed GD, antithyroid drugs for less than 3 months. PBMC-extracted RNA yielded the TCR library. Combining iRepertoire HTBI primers with Arm-PCR of CDR3 regions, the authors built TCR beta libraries. TCRdb called the multiplex PCR reads again in MiXCR, with one record for every CDR3 protein. Of roughly 500,000 distinct CDR3 sequences detected, 14% appear once; the ten largest clones hold approximately 15%. This same sample was also taken into another study, of T cells in Graves' hyperthyroidism and ophthalmopathy.

The sequencing used peripheral blood mononuclear cells (PBMCs), collected at new diagnosis, from a patient treated with antithyroid drugs. These receptor sequences come from a woman between 50 and 59 years old with Graves disease.

The chain couples TRBV10-1 to TRBJ2-1; 10 bases fit TRBD2. Per the germline V gene, CDR1 is WNHNN and CDR2 is SYGVQD (reference sequence). The trim removed 3 bases at V and 8 bases at J, leaving 4 bases unmatched. The CDR3 has 14 residues. In DNA form, the CDR3 reads TGCGCCAGCAGTGATTCTAGCGGGAGCGATGAGCAGTTCTTC. This codes for CASSDSSGSDEQFF.

Ten or more counts support this clonotype. The chain uses TRBV27 and TRBJ1-2; 10 bases map to TRBD1. Trimming at V came to 4 bases and at J to 4 bases, leaving 0 bases not matched to a gene. Per germline, CDR1 MNHEY and CDR2 SMNVEV (reference sequence). The CDR3 runs to 13 residues. This CDR3 reads CASSWTGGYGYTF. Here the CDR3 DNA reads TGTGCCAGCAGTTGGACAGGGGGCTATGGCTACACCTTC.

J is TRBJ2-4 and V is TRBV30; D is perhaps TRBD1 or TRBD2 (5 bases each). This CDR3 is 16 amino acids long. The V gene's germline CDR1 is GTSNPN and CDR2 SVGIG (reference sequence). The V gene lost 0 bases and the J gene lost 8 bases, with 20 bases spanning the gap. The CDR3 DNA is TGTGCCTGGAGTGTGGGGACGGCCTTTTTGGGGGACATTCAGTACTTC. Its protein is CAWSVGTAFLGDIQYF.

This clonotype was counted at least ten times. The chain has TRBV6-1 and TRBJ2-7, with D possibly being TRBD1 (5 bases). The length of the CDR3 is 17 residues. Per the germline V gene, CDR1 is MNHNS and CDR2 is SASEGT. Trimming cost V 7 bases and J 4 bases, with 26 bases left between them. Here the CDR3 DNA reads TGTGCCAGCACCCAACGATGGGGCGCCTCGTTTGCATACGAGCAGTACTTC. Amino acid sequence: CASTQRWGASFAYEQYF.

This clonotype has ten or more counts. The chain recombines TRBV28 with TRBJ1-5; no clear D. Trimming shortened V by 8 bases and J by 3 bases, and 11 bases separated the two germline ends. CDR3 length equals 13 residues. Per germline, CDR1 MDHEN and CDR2 SYDVKM. CDR3 sequence reads: CASHPGYNQPQHF. The DNA for the CDR3 is TGTGCCAGCCATCCAGGCTACAATCAGCCCCAGCATTTT.

This clonotype was recorded at least ten times. This rearrangement joins TRBV11-2 to TRBJ2-1; 7 bases fit TRBD1. Losses at the gene ends were 5 bases for V and 10 bases for J; bases not matched to a gene: 14. The CDR3 covers 15 residues. Germline V gives CDR1 SGHAT, CDR2 FQNNGV. CDR3 nucleotides: TGTGCCAGCAGCATAGGGACAGCAGCAGATCCCGAGCAGTTCTTC. Encoded protein: CASSIGTAADPEQFF.

This clonotype showed up just a few times. A much larger clonotype is one base distant, so this may be a read error. The chain is built from TRBV6-5 and TRBJ2-2, with D possibly being TRBD2 (5 bases). Germline CDR1 is MNHEY and CDR2 is SVGAGI. The CDR3 is made up of 12 amino acids. The CDR3 loop reads CASSYYTGELVF. The CDR3, as DNA: TGTGCCAGCAGTTATTATACCGGGGAGCTGGTTTTT.

The J gene is TRBJ1-6, the V gene TRBV7-9, with 7 bases aligning to TRBD1. The CDR3 is 18 amino acids. Germline CDR1 reads SEHNR; CDR2 reads FQNEAQ (reference sequence). Trimming at V came to 5 bases and at J to 4 bases, leaving 14 bases not matched to a gene. CDR3 residues: CASSQKLVGTAYNSPLHF. The CDR3 DNA reads as TGTGCCAGCAGCCAAAAGCTCGTGGGGACAGCTTATAATTCACCCCTCCACTTT.

This clonotype occurred many times. V and J are TRBV28 and TRBJ1-2; D unclear. This CDR3 contains 11 residues. V shed 8 bases and J shed 2 bases, with 6 bases lying between them. CDR1 is MDHEN, CDR2 SYDVKM, per germline. The DNA for the CDR3 is TGTGCCAGCTTGTCAAACTATGGCTACACCTTC. Translated, it gives CASLSNYGYTF.

This clonotype has a count of ten or more. The chain recombines TRBV6-1 with TRBJ2-5; 10 bases align to TRBD2. J lost 4 bases, V lost 6 bases, and 8 bases had no gene match. Germline V CDR1 and CDR2: MNHNS, SASEGT. This CDR3 comprises 15 residues. The CDR3 bases are TGTGCCAGCAGATCTAGCGGGAGAGTCGGAGAGACCCAGTACTTC. This sequence encodes CASRSSGRVGETQYF.

This clonotype was picked up many times. The genes are TRBV11-2 and TRBJ2-4; no firm D call. The CDR3 is 15 amino acids. The ends were cut back, 1 base at V and 1 base at J, with 8 bases in the middle. The germline V gene encodes CDR1 SGHAT and CDR2 FQNNGV. The CDR3 DNA follows: TGTGCCAGCAGCTTAGCTTGGGTGGCCAAAAACATTCAGTACTTC. Its protein product is CASSLAWVAKNIQYF.

Many counts were recorded for this clonotype. The chain has TRBV2 and TRBJ2-3; no firm D call. The V end was cut by 2 bases, the J end by 1 base, with 13 bases between. The CDR3 is made up of 16 amino acids. CDR1 and CDR2 (germline): SNHLY, FYNNEI. The CDR3 sequence: CASSEPVQEGTDTQYF. CDR3 in DNA: TGTGCCAGCAGTGAACCTGTTCAAGAGGGCACAGATACGCAGTATTTT. The entire variable domain, with the rest obtained from reference TRBV2 and TRBJ2-3, is as follows: EPEVTQTPSHQVTQMGQEVILRCVPISNHLYFYWYRQILGQKVEFLVSFYNNEISEKSEIFDDQFSVERPDGSNFTLKIRSTKLEDSAMYFCASSEPVQEGTDTQYFGPGTRLTVL.

This clonotype was observed at least ten times. The chain employs TRBV5-1 and TRBJ2-7; unclear D gene. V was clipped by 0 bases and J by 3 bases, with 7 bases between them. The CDR3 totals 13 residues. Germline lookup yields CDR1 SGHRS and CDR2 YFSETQ. The CDR3: CASSLDQDYEQYF. CDR3 nucleotides: TGCGCCAGCAGCTTGGATCAGGACTACGAGCAGTACTTC.

This chain links TRBV5-1 with TRBJ2-5, with a weak D call TRBD2 (5 bases). Germline V gives CDR1 SGHRS, CDR2 YFSETQ. CDR3 length: 14 amino acids. The V end was cut by 0 bases, the J end by 10 bases, with 16 bases between. As DNA, the CDR3 is TGCGCCAGCAGCTTGGTTCGGCCTGAAGCGGTCCAGTACTTC. This codes for CASSLVRPEAVQYF.